This TCR beta chain is from a study of blood T cell repertoires in COVID-19. Across the study: The origin of the acute and convalescent COVID-19 samples was the United States, Italy and Spain.

How the authors handled the data: Amplification of reference gene primers provided the estimated nucleated cell counts. This table comes from immunoSEQ multiplex PCR, and its TCRdb copy is limited to in-frame clones, with some not included. V and J calls and clone size come straight from that table; D and trimming were deduced from the DNA. The data show about 62,000 clones, around 87% seen once. This clone appeared a few times. Losses at the gene ends were 7 bases for V and 5 bases for J; bases not matched to a gene: 4. Looked up from germline, CDR1 is LNHDA and CDR2 is SQIVND (reference sequence). This CDR3 has 13 residues.

The gene calls are TRBV19 and TRBJ1-5, with 8 bases matching TRBD1. The sequencing input was peripheral blood. The TCR originated in a woman aged 60-75 years with acute or convalescent COVID-19. The CDR3 region is CASTGTGYQPQHF. The CDR3, as DNA: TGTGCCAGTACCGGGACAGGCTATCAGCCCCAGCATTTT.